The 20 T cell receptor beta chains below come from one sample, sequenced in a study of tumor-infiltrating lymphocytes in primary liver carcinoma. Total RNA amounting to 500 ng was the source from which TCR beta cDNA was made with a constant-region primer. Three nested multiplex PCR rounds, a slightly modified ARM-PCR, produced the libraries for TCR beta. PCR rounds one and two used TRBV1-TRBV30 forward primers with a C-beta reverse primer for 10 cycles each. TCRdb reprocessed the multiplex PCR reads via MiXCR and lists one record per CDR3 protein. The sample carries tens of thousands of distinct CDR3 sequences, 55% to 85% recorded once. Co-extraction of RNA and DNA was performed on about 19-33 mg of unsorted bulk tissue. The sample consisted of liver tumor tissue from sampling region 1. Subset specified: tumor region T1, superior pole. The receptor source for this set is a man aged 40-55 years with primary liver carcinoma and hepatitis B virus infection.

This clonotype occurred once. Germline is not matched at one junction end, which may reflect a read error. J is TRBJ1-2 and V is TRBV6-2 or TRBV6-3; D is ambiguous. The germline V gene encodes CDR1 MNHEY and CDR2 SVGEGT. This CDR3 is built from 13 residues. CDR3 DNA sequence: TGTGCCAGCAGTTATGACGGTAACTATGGCTACGCCTTC. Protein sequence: CASSYDGNYGYAF.

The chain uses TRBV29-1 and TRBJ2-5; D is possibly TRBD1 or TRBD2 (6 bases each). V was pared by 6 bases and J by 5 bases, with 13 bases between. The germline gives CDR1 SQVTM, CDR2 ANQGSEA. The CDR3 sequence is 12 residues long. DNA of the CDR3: TGCAGCGTCGAGGGGGGAGGTGAGACCCAGTACTTC. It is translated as CSVEGGGETQYF.

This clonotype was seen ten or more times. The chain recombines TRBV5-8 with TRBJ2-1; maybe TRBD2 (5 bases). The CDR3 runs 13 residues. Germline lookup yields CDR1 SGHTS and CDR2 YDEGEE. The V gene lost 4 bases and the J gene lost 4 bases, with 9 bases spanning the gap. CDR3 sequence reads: CASSQTSYNEQFF. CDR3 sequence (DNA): TGTGCCAGCAGCCAAACTAGTTACAATGAGCAGTTCTTC. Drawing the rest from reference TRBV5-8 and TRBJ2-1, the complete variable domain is EAGVTQSPTHLIKTRGQQATLRCSPISGHTSVYWYQQALGLGLQFLLWYDEGEERNRGNFPPRFSGRQFPNYSSELNVNALELEDSALYLCASSQTSYNEQFFGPGTRLTVL.

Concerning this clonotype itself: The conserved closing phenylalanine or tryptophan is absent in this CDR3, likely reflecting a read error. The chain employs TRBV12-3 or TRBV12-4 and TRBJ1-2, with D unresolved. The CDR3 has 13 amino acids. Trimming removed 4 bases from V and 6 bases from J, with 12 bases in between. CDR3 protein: CASSWVTGDGYTL. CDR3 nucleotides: TGTGCCAGCAGTTGGGTTACGGGAGATGGCTACACCTTA.

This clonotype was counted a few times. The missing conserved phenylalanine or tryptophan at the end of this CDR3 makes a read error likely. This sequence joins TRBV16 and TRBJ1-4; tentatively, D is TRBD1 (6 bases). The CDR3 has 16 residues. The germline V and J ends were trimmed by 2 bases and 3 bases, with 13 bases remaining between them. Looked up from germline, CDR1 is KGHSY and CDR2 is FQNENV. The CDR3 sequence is CASSQRRTASNEKLFS. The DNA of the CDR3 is TGTGCCAGCAGCCAACGCCGGACAGCCTCTAATGAAAAACTGTTTTCT.

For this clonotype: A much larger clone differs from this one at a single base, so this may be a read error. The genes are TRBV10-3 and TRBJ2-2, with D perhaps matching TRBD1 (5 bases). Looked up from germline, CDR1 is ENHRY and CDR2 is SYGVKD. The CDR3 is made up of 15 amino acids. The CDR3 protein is CAISAKGPDTRELFF. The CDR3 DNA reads TGTGCCATCAGTGCTAAGGGGCCGGACACCAGGGAGCTGTTTTTT.

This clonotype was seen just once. The CDR3 sequence: CACVTQYF. CDR3 nucleotide sequence: TGTGCCTGCGTTACGCAGTATTTT. The V gene is TRBV6-5, the J gene TRBJ2-3; D is unresolved. The CDR3 extends over 8 amino acids. Trimming removed 11 bases from V and 8 bases from J, with 5 bases in between. Germline V gene data show CDR1 as MNHEY and CDR2 as SVGAGI.

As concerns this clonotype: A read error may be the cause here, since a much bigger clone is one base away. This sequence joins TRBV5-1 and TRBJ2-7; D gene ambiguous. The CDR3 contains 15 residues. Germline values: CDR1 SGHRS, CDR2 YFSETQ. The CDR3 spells CASSPSTLLVGERYF. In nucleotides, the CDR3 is TGCGCCAGCAGCCCCTCGACCCTACTGGTGGGCGAGCGGTACTTC.

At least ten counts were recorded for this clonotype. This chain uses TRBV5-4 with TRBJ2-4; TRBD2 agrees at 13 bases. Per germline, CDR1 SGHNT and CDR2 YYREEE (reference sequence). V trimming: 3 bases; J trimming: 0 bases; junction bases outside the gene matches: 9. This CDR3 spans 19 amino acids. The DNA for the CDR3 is TGTGCCAGCAGCTCGCAACTGGGGACTAGCGGGACAGCCAAAAACATTCAGTACTTC. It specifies CASSSQLGTSGTAKNIQYF.

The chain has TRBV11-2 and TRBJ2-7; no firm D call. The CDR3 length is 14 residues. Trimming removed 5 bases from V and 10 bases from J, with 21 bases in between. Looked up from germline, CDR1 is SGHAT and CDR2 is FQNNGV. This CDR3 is CASSITDGAYEQYV. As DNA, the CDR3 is TGTGCCAGCAGCATAACCGACGGAGCCTATGAACAGTACGTC.

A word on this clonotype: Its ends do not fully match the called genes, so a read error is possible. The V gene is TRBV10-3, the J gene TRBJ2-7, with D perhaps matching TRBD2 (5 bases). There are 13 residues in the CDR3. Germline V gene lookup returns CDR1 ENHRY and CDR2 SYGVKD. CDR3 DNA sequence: TGTGCCATCGACGAGTCGGGGTCCTACGAGCAGTACTTT. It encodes CAIDESGSYEQYF.

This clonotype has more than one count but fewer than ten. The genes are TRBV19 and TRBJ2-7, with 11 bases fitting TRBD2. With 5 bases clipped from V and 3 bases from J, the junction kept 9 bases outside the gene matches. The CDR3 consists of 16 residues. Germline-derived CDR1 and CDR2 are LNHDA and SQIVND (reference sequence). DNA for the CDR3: TGTGCCAGTAGTGTTACCGGGACTAGCGGAATCTACGAGCAGTACTTC. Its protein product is CASSVTGTSGIYEQYF.

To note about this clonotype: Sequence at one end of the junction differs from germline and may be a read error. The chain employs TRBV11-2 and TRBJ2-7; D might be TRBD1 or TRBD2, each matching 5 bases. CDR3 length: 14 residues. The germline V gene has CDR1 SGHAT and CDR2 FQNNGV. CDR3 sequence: CASSLGRVDHEQYF. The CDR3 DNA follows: TGTGCCAGCAGCTTGGGACGAGTAGACCACGAGCAGTATTTC.

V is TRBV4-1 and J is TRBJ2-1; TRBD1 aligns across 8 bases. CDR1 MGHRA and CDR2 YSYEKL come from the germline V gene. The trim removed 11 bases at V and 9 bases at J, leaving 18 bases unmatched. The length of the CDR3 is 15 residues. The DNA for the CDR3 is TGCGCCGGCACTGCCCGGGGACAGGTGGTGAGTGAGCAGTTCTTC. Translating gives CAGTARGQVVSEQFF.

CDR3 in DNA: TGTGCCACCAGTGACTTAGTTAGGATCGGGGGGCAGTTCTTC. Translated: CATSDLVRIGGQFF. V is TRBV24-1 and J is TRBJ2-1; tentative D call: TRBD2 (6 bases). From germline, CDR1 is KGHDR and CDR2 SFDVKD. The CDR3 length is 14 residues. Trimming stripped 4 bases from V and 12 bases from J, with 18 bases between.

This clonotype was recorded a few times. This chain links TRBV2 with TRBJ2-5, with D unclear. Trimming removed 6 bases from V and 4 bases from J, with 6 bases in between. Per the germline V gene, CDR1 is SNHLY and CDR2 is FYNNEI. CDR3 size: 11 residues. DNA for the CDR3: TGTGCCAGCAGCGTTGGAGAGACCCAGTACTTC. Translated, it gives CASSVGETQYF. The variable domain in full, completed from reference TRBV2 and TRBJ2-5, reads EPEVTQTPSHQVTQMGQEVILRCVPISNHLYFYWYRQILGQKVEFLVSFYNNEISEKSEIFDDQFSVERPDGSNFTLKIRSTKLEDSAMYFCASSVGETQYFGPGTRLLVL.

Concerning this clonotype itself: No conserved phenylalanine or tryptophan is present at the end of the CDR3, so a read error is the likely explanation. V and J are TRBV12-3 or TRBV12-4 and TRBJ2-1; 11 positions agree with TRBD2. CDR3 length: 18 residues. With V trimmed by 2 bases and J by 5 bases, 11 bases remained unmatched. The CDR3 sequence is CASSLNHPRGLADNEQFC. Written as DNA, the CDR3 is TGTGCCAGCAGTTTAAACCATCCACGGGGACTAGCGGACAATGAGCAGTTCTGC.

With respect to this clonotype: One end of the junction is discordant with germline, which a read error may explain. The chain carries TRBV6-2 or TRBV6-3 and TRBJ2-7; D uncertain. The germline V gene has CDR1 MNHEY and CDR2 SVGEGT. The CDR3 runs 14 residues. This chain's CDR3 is CASSSGFDTYEQYF. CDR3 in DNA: TGTGCCAGCAGTTCCGGATTCGATACCTACGAGCAATACTTC.

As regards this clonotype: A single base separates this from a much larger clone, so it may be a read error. The CDR3 nucleotides read TGTGGCAGCAGCACGCCGGGACTAGCGACCGAGCAGTACTTC. Its translation is CGSSTPGLATEQYF. The V gene is TRBV7-9, the J gene TRBJ2-7; 10 bases fit TRBD2. Germline V gene sequence: CDR1 SEHNR, CDR2 FQNEAQ (reference sequence). There are 14 residues in the CDR3.

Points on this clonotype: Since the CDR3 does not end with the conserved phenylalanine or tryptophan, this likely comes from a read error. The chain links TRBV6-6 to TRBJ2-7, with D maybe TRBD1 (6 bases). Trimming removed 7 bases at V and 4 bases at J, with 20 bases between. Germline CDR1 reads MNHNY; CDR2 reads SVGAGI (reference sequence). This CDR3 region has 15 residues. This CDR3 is CASNGGHTGHYEQYY. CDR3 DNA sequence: TGTGCCAGCAATGGGGGACACACAGGGCATTACGAGCAGTACTAC.